This T cell receptor beta chain was captured in a study of T-cell reconstitution after alpha-beta-depleted transplantation in children. Findings and caveats of the study: One year after transplant, T-cell counts and diversity came mostly from newly produced T cells. Alpha-beta T cells about two months after transplant reportedly derived from several hundred expanded graft clones.

The CDR3 contains 12 residues. The germline gives CDR1 SGDLS, CDR2 YYNGEE. V was pared by 3 bases and J by 8 bases, with 11 bases between. On this clonotype: The antigen remains unidentified.

Preparation of the TCRbeta library used unique molecular identifiers. TCRdb ran MiXCR on the PCR reads and lists one entry per CDR3 protein. Found here are some 830,000 distinct CDR3 sequences, 15% to 20% of them singletons; the top ten hold 5%. V gene TRBV9 combines with J gene TRBJ1-2; D call uncertain. The receptor's source is a male patient between 10 and 17 years old who had a stem cell transplant for acute lymphoblastic leukemia, so the T cells may come from the graft donor. Sequencing used PBMCs, mostly from graft donor cells, obtained 360 days after TCRalphabeta/CD19-depleted stem cell transplant. The CDR3 bases are TGTGCCAGCAGCGACGCCACCCGGGGCTACACCTTC. It encodes CASSDATRGYTF.